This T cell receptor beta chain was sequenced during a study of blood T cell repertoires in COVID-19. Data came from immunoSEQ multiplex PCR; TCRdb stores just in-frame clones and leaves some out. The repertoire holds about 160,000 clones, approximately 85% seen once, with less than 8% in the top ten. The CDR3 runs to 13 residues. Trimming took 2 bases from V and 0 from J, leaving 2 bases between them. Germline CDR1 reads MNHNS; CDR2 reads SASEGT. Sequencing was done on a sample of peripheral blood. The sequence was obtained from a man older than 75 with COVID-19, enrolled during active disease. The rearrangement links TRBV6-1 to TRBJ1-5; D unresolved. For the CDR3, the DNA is TGTGCCAGCAGTGAATATAGCAATCAGCCCCAGCATTTT. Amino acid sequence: CASSEYSNQPQHF.